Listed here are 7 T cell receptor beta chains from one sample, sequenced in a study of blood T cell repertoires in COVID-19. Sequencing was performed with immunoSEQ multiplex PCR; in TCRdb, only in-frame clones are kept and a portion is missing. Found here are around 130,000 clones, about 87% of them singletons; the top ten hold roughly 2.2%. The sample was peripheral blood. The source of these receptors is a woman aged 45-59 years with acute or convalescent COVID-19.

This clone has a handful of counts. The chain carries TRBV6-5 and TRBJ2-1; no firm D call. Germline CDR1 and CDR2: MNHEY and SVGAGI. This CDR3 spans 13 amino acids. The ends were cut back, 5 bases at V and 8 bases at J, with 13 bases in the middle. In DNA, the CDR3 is TGTGCCAGCAGTACAGACCGGCATGATGAGCAGTTCTTC. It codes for CASSTDRHDEQFF.

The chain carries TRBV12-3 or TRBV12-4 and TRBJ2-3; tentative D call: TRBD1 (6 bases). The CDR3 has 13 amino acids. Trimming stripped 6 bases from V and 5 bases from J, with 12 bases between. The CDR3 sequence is CASSYREKDTQYF. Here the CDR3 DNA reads TGTGCCAGCAGCTACAGGGAGAAAGATACGCAGTATTTT.

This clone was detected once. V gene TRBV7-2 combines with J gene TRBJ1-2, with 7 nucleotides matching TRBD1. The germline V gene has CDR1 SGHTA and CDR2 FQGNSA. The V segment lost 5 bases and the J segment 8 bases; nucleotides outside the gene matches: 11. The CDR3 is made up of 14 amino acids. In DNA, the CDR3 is TGTGCCAGCAGCCCCAGGGGGAAAACGGGGGGCTACACCTTC. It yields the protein CASSPRGKTGGYTF. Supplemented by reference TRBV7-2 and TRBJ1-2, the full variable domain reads GAGVSQSPSNKVTEKGKDVELRCDPISGHTALYWYRQSLGQGLEFLIYFQGNSAPDKSGLPSDRFSAERTGGSVSTLTIQRTQQEDSAVYLCASSPRGKTGGYTFGSGTRLTVV.

The CDR3 nucleotides read TGTGCCTGGAGTGTAGACAGCGTTTTCTACGAGCAGTACTTC. Protein product: CAWSVDSVFYEQYF. V and J are TRBV30 and TRBJ2-7, with D tentatively TRBD1 (5 bases). The CDR3 loop spans 14 amino acids. Germline CDR1 reads GTSNPN; CDR2 reads SVGIG (reference sequence). V was shortened by 0 bases and J by 3 bases, with 12 bases between the two germline ends.

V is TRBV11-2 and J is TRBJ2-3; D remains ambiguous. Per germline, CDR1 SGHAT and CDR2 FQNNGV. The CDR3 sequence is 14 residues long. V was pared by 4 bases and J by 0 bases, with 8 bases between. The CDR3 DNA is TGTGCCAGCAGCTCGGGTGGTAGCACAGATACGCAGTATTTT. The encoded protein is CASSSGGSTDTQYF.

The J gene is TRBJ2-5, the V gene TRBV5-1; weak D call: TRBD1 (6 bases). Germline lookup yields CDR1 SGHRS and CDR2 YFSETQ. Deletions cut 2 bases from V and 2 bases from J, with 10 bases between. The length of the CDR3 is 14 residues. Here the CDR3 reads CASSFTDRQETQYF. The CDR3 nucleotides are TGCGCCAGCAGCTTTACGGACAGACAAGAGACCCAGTACTTC.

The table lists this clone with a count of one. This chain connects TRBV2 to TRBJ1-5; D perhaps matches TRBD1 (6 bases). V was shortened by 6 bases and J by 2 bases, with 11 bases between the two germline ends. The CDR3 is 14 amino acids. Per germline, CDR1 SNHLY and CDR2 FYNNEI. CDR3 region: CASRLDSGNQPQHF. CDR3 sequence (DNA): TGTGCCAGCAGGCTGGACAGCGGCAATCAGCCCCAGCATTTT.